The clone carrying this T cell receptor (beta chain) was observed at least ten times. What it recognizes is unknown. The record originates from a study of early T cells in non-severe SARS-CoV-2 infection. V was clipped by 1 base and J by 8 bases, with 11 bases between them. From germline, CDR1 is SGHTA and CDR2 FQGNSA. The CDR3 runs 13 residues. Findings and limits, study-wide: VDJdb matching, biased toward anti-spike CD8 responses, missed private and CD4 specificities.

Individual cDNA molecules were tagged with unique molecular identifiers, the study reported. TCRdb passed the 5' RACE reads through MiXCR, listing each CDR3 protein once. The sample gives tens of thousands of distinct CDR3 sequences, roughly an eighth of which show up once; about 9.3% is in the top ten. The V call is TRBV7-2, the J call TRBJ1-1; D perhaps matches TRBD1 (5 bases). The receptor comes from an adult who was a healthcare worker with PCR-confirmed SARS-CoV-2 infection or an uninfected control (not recorded which). Sequencing was performed on whole blood, taken at baseline. This chain's CDR3 is CASSLVVGREAFF. In DNA form, the CDR3 reads TGTGCCAGCAGCTTAGTTGTGGGGCGAGAAGCTTTCTTT.